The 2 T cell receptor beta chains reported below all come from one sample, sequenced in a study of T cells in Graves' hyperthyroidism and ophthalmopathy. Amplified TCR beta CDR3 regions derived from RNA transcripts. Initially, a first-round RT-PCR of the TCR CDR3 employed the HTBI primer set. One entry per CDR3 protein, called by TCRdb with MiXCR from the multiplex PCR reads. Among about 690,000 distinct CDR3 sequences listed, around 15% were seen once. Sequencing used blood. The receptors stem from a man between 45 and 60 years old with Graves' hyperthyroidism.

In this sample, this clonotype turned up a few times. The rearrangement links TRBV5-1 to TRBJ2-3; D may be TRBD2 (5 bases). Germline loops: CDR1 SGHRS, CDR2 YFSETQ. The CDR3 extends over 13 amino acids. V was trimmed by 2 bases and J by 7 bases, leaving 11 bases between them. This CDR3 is CASSLVVANTQYF. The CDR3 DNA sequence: TGCGCCAGCAGCTTAGTTGTAGCGAATACGCAGTATTTT.

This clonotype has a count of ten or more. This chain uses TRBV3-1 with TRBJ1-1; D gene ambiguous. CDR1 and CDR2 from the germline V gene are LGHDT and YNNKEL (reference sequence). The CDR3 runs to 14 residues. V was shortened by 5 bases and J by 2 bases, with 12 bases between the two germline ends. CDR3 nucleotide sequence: TGTGCCAGCAGCATCGGGCCCACAAACACTGAAGCTTTCTTT. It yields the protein CASSIGPTNTEAFF.